This T cell receptor (beta chain) was observed in a study of T cell changes during pregnancy in multiple sclerosis. Libraries were prepared by immunoSEQ multiplex PCR; TCRdb keeps only in-frame clonotypes and omits some of them. The table lists tens of thousands of clones, 88% of them singletons, with 0.35% to 0.45% in the top ten. Deletions cut 0 bases from V and 4 bases from J, with 11 bases between. CDR3 length equals 16 residues. In germline, CDR1 is SGHDT, CDR2 YYEEEE. The sample was CD4+ T cells from peripheral blood mononuclear cells, taken in the third trimester of pregnancy. The sequence was obtained from a female donor with multiple sclerosis, enrolled in a pregnancy study. The chain joins TRBV5-6 to TRBJ2-6, with D possibly being TRBD1 (6 bases). CDR3 coding DNA: TGTGCCAGCAGCTTGGTTGCAGGGGCCGGGGCCAACGTCCTGACTTTC. Its translation: CASSLVAGAGANVLTF.